This T cell receptor beta chain is drawn from a study of human T cells and chemical hapten exposure. Stated time point: patch test 3, about 24 weeks after DPC sensitization. The sample's treatment: therapeutic diphenylcyclopropenone sensitization with weekly scalp DPC. At patch-test visits, sampling came before the patch test. Unique molecular identifiers were attached to individual cDNA molecules within the library. TCRdb recomputed calls from the RACE reads with MiXCR, one row per CDR3 protein. The table lists 90,000 to 140,000 distinct CDR3 sequences, approximately 36% of them singletons. A word on this clonotype: Antigen: not known.

The CDR3 length is 14 residues. The ends were cut back, 6 bases at V and 4 bases at J, with 12 bases in the middle. CDR1 and CDR2 (germline): KGHDR, SFDVKD. Findings and caveats of the study: Expanded TCRs grouped into significantly more large CDR3 similarity clusters than controls produced.

The origin of this receptor is a man in his forties with alopecia areata. Some clones in this sample may be carry-over from other donors' samples. The sample was whole blood, taken in connection with sensitization to the hapten diphenylcyclopropenone (DPC). The V and J genes are TRBV24-1 and TRBJ2-1, with unresolved D. This CDR3 is CATSLAGGYNEQFF. The CDR3 bases are TGTGCCACCAGTTTGGCTGGTGGATACAATGAGCAGTTCTTC.